This section outlines one T cell receptor beta chain sequence together with its context. It lacks a known antigen. Within one base of it there is no much larger clone, and no base qualities were kept. The sample comes from a study of blood T cell repertoires in COVID-19 (TCRdb year 2020). Some background on the complete study: Samples from collaborators originated in the United States, Italy and Spain and spanned both the acute and convalescent phases of COVID-19. Deeply sampled blood TCRbeta repertoires from subjects exposed to, actively infected with, or recovered from COVID-19 were included in the dataset. The samples were drawn from the first 160 participants of the ongoing ImmuneRACE study and from 950 to 1,500 subjects provided by 6 global collaborators. The repertoires were made available in a free public database intended to serve as a resource for research on the immune response to SARS-CoV-2. Where available, HLA class I and class II types were taken from metadata supplied by the sample provider and were not determined by assay-based typing. The material from the prospective study consisted of cDNA or gDNA derived from T cells, B-cell-depleted T cells, or PBMCs. Nearly every sample came with metadata listing a de-identified subject ID, COVID-19 status, age in years and sex.

The immunoSEQ Assay, a bias-controlled multiplex PCR, was used to amplify TCRbeta CDR3 regions from genomic DNA. The paper's data handling went like this. Within the assay, amplification of reference gene primers was used to estimate how many nucleated cells each sample contained. To quantify the absolute abundance of each unique TCRbeta CDR3 rearrangement, sequence reads were collapsed and filtered. For each sample, productive Simpson clonality was calculated by taking the square root of Simpson's diversity index across productive rearrangements. TCRdb re-hosts the immuneACCESS table, in-frame sequences only. Its copies lack some clones; in the studies checked, an unresolved V gene accounts for under half of them, and the cause for the rest is not known. That table gives V, J and clone size, and the DNA gave D and trimming. For this sample the table gives about 97,000 clones, of which approximately 90% were detected only once. The ten biggest clones cover 15% of the sample.

Taken from cysteine to phenylalanine, the CDR3 has 12 residues. The only DNA kept is the CDR3, 36 bases in frame from the first base. The germline V gene specifies SGHRS as CDR1 and YFSETQ as CDR2. V loses 4 bases, J loses 0 bases, and the germline ends lie 4 bases apart. Study-wide findings and limitations: How much clinical and demographic metadata was included differed by source and by participant, and the metadata was provided uncurated.

The collaborating institutions used their own protocols to collect whole blood in K2EDTA tubes. For TCRbeta analysis, collaborators shipped samples as frozen whole blood, isolated PBMCs, or DNA extracted from either of those sample types. The sample taken for sequencing was peripheral blood. The rearranged segments are TRBV5-1 and TRBJ1-1; the D gene remains uncertain. The sequence derives from a human donor in a cohort sampled during active COVID-19. The DNA is TGCGCCAGCAGCGAGGTGAACACTGAAGCTTTCTTT. It translates as CASSEVNTEAFF.